This T cell receptor (beta chain) was profiled in a study of post-analysis software for immune sequencing data. Study-level results: Controls had lower frequencies than patients of about 5 TRBV segments, which included TRBV5-6, TRBV5-1 and TRBV20-1. In multiple sclerosis, normalized Chao1 diversity was significantly below that of controls.

Unique molecular identifiers were present in the TCR beta cDNA libraries. Input amounts of roughly 0.9 to 10 million T cells were used. These gave around 500,000 cDNA molecules, so each molecule approximated one T cell. TCRdb re-called the PCR reads with MiXCR, one entry per CDR3 protein. Of a few hundred thousand distinct CDR3 sequences listed, just over 35% were seen once; the top ten hold 4% to 6%. V was trimmed by 0 bases and J by 8 bases, leaving 20 bases between them. This CDR3 contains 17 residues. Germline V CDR1 and CDR2: ENHRY, SYGVKD. In its sample, this clonotype was seen many times. Its antigen is as yet unknown.

The chain is built from TRBV10-3 and TRBJ2-1; D may be TRBD1 (6 bases). The TCR originated in a girl aged 5-17 years with multiple sclerosis. The sequenced material came from blood. The CDR3 sequence: CAISESRTDLLRDEQFF. The CDR3 coding sequence is TGTGCCATCAGTGAGTCGAGGACAGATCTCCTTAGGGATGAGCAGTTCTTC.